These 11 T cell receptor beta chains share one sample of origin, sequenced in a study of T cells in Graves' hyperthyroidism and ophthalmopathy. Amplification of TCR beta CDR3 regions was performed using RNA transcripts as template. When the TCR CDR3 underwent first-round RT-PCR, the HTBI primer set was used. TCRdb called the multiplex PCR reads again in MiXCR, with one record for every CDR3 protein. Of about 840,000 distinct CDR3 sequences in the sample, roughly 40% are singletons; the top ten hold 8% to 9%. The sample comprised blood. The source of these receptors is a man between 18 and 29 years old with Graves' hyperthyroidism.

This clonotype has only a few counts. J is TRBJ1-1 and V is TRBV11-1; D remains unclear. The germline gives CDR1 SGHAT, CDR2 FQDESV (reference sequence). The germline V and J ends were trimmed by 1 base and 4 bases, with 13 bases remaining between them. The CDR3 consists of 15 residues. CDR3 residues: CASSLEIGDSTEAFF. The DNA of the CDR3 is TGTGCCAGCAGCTTAGAGATCGGGGATTCCACTGAAGCTTTCTTT.

The chain joins TRBV15 to TRBJ1-6; D uncertain. V was trimmed by 2 bases and J by 9 bases, leaving 8 bases between them. CDR1 and CDR2 from the germline V gene are LNHNV and YYDKDF (reference sequence). This CDR3 has 13 residues. The CDR3 DNA is TGTGCCACCAGCAGATCATCAGGTTCACCCCTCCACTTT. Translation: CATSRSSGSPLHF. Full variable domain (missing parts from reference TRBV15 and TRBJ1-6): DAMVIQNPRYQVTQFGKPVTLSCSQTLNHNVMYWYQQKSSQAPKLLFHYYDKDFNNEADTPDNFQSRRPNTSFCFLDIRSPGLGDTAMYLCATSRSSGSPLHFGNGTRLTVT.

About this clonotype: This sequence may be a read error, since a much larger clone differs from it by one base. This chain connects TRBV5-4 to TRBJ1-1; TRBD1 might be the D (5 bases). The CDR3 sequence is 11 residues long. V was pared by 2 bases and J by 11 bases, with 10 bases between. Germline lookup yields CDR1 SGHNT and CDR2 YYREEE (reference sequence). In DNA, the CDR3 is TGTGCCAGCAGCTTAAGTGGGGCGGCTTTCTTT. Amino acid sequence: CASSLSGAAFF.

This clonotype was counted only a few times. The rearrangement joins TRBV9 to TRBJ2-5; maybe TRBD2 (5 bases). Germline V CDR1 and CDR2: SGDLS, YYNGEE. The CDR3 has 15 amino acids. The V end lost 4 bases, the J end lost 2 bases, and 15 bases lay between the germline ends. The CDR3 loop reads CASSPRTAYQETQYF. The DNA of the CDR3 is TGTGCCAGCAGCCCCCGGACTGCCTATCAAGAGACCCAGTACTTC.

This clonotype was counted between two and nine times. The V gene is TRBV7-9, the J gene TRBJ1-1; D is unresolved. Trimming took 1 base from V and 10 from J, leaving 13 bases between them. Germline V gene sequence: CDR1 SEHNR, CDR2 FQNEAQ (reference sequence). This CDR3 comprises 13 residues. CDR3 in amino acids: CASSLDQATGAFF. DNA for the CDR3: TGTGCCAGCAGCTTAGACCAGGCAACGGGAGCTTTCTTT.

The chain employs TRBV7-2 and TRBJ1-1; 9 bases are a match to TRBD1. This CDR3 region has 15 residues. Per the germline V gene, CDR1 is SGHTA and CDR2 is FQGNSA. J was trimmed by 4 bases and V by 2 bases; bases with no gene match: 5. The DNA for the CDR3 is TGTGCCAGCAGCTTATCCGGGACAGGGCCCACTGAAGCTTTCTTT. It translates to CASSLSGTGPTEAFF. Looking up the rest from reference TRBV7-2 and TRBJ1-1 gives the full variable domain: GAGVSQSPSNKVTEKGKDVELRCDPISGHTALYWYRQSLGQGLEFLIYFQGNSAPDKSGLPSDRFSAERTGGSVSTLTIQRTQQEDSAVYLCASSLSGTGPTEAFFGQGTRLTVV.

This clonotype was counted only a few times. V and J are TRBV20-1 and TRBJ2-5; 11 bases map to TRBD2. Germline V gene lookup returns CDR1 DFQATT and CDR2 SNEGSKA (reference sequence). CDR3 length: 14 residues. V was pared by 3 bases and J by 4 bases, with 4 bases of the junction left unmatched. The CDR3 protein is CSASVLAGGETQYF. The CDR3 coding sequence is TGCAGTGCTAGTGTCCTAGCGGGAGGAGAGACCCAGTACTTC.

This clonotype was seen many times. The rearrangement links TRBV19 to TRBJ1-2, with D perhaps matching TRBD1 (6 bases). From germline, CDR1 is LNHDA and CDR2 SQIVND (reference sequence). The CDR3 has 16 amino acids. V lost 5 bases to trimming and J lost 3 bases, with 19 bases between them. The CDR3 DNA reads TGTGCCAGTAGTCCCGCCTTAGGACAGACCTACTATGGCTACACCTTC. Amino acids: CASSPALGQTYYGYTF.

The chain recombines TRBV7-2 with TRBJ1-2; D possibly corresponds to TRBD1 (5 bases). Germline V gene data show CDR1 as SGHTA and CDR2 as FQGNSA. The CDR3 length is 15 residues. V was clipped by 5 bases and J by 3 bases, with 16 bases between them. In DNA, the CDR3 is TGTGCCAGCAGCAACACAGGTTTCCTGCACTATGGCTACACCTTC. This sequence encodes CASSNTGFLHYGYTF.

In its sample, this clonotype was seen many times. The chain links TRBV7-9 to TRBJ2-5, with TRBD1 as a possible D gene (5 bases). Deletions cut 1 base from V and 2 bases from J, with 11 bases between. The length of the CDR3 is 15 residues. CDR1 is SEHNR, CDR2 FQNEAQ, per germline (reference sequence). CDR3 DNA sequence: TGTGCCAGCAGCTTAGAGCAGCCAGGGCAAGAGACCCAGTACTTC. Protein sequence: CASSLEQPGQETQYF.

This clonotype has just a few counts. The chain joins TRBV7-2 to TRBJ2-7, with D possibly matching TRBD1 (5 bases). CDR3 length: 15 amino acids. Germline V gene sequence: CDR1 SGHTA, CDR2 FQGNSA. The germline V and J ends were trimmed by 0 bases and 3 bases, with 12 bases remaining between them. This CDR3 is CASSLAPFTGYEQYF. Here the CDR3 DNA reads TGTGCCAGCAGCTTAGCACCATTTACAGGCTACGAGCAGTACTTC. The full variable domain, in which reference TRBV7-2 and TRBJ2-7 provide the parts outside the CDR3, is GAGVSQSPSNKVTEKGKDVELRCDPISGHTALYWYRQSLGQGLEFLIYFQGNSAPDKSGLPSDRFSAERTGGSVSTLTIQRTQQEDSAVYLCASSLAPFTGYEQYFGPGTRLTVT.